Below, 9 T cell receptor beta chains from the same sample are listed, as sequenced in a study of shared clonotypes between healthy human individuals. Measured with immunoSEQ multiplex PCR; TCRdb has only the in-frame clones, and not every one. Among about 480,000 clones listed, 60% to 80% were seen once. Sequencing used PBMCs. The origin of the receptors is a woman aged 40 to 55 in good health. Some clones in this sample may be carry-over from other donors' samples.

This chain's CDR3 is CASSAVVGADEKLFF. CDR3 nucleotide sequence: TGTGCCAGCAGCGCCGTGGTGGGGGCGGATGAAAAACTGTTTTTT. The chain couples TRBV7-2 to TRBJ1-4; D might be TRBD1 (6 bases). CDR3 size: 15 residues. Trimming cost V 5 bases and J 6 bases, with 16 bases left between them. Germline V gene lookup returns CDR1 SGHTA and CDR2 FQGNSA.

The chain carries TRBV14 and TRBJ2-1; the match to TRBD1 covers 11 bases. Trimming at V came to 5 bases and at J to 7 bases, leaving 7 bases not matched to a gene. The CDR3 loop spans 15 amino acids. Looked up from germline, CDR1 is SGHDN and CDR2 is FVKESK. The CDR3 here is CASSRRGQGGNEQFF. DNA of the CDR3: TGTGCCAGCAGCAGGCGGGGACAGGGGGGAAATGAGCAGTTCTTC.

This clone was detected once. V and J are TRBV5-8 and TRBJ2-1, with D maybe TRBD2 (5 bases). Germline loops: CDR1 SGHTS, CDR2 YDEGEE. The ends were cut back, 0 bases at V and 6 bases at J, with 7 bases in the middle. This CDR3 spans 13 amino acids. This chain's CDR3 is CASSLGGFNEQFF. Written as DNA, the CDR3 is TGTGCCAGCAGCTTGGGAGGGTTCAATGAGCAGTTCTTC.

This clone has just a few counts. The sample contains more than one DNA sequence encoding this CDR3. The chain is built from TRBV7-6 and TRBJ1-1, with D unclear. Trimming left V 0 bases short and J 1 base short, with 6 bases between. CDR3 length equals 14 residues. From germline, CDR1 is SGHVS and CDR2 FNYEAQ. The CDR3 is CASSLAGRNTEAFF. CDR3 bases: TGTGCCAGCAGCTTAGCAGGGAGGAACACTGAAGCTTTCTTT.

The gene calls are TRBV7-2 and TRBJ2-7; a possible D gene is TRBD2 (6 bases). The germline CDR1 and CDR2 sequences are SGHTA and FQGNSA. V gave up 5 bases and J gave up 7 bases, with 18 bases separating them. The CDR3 is 14 amino acids. CDR3 loop: CASSRDSAVREQYF. CDR3 in DNA: TGTGCCAGCAGCAGGGACTCGGCCGTTCGGGAGCAGTACTTC.

With respect to this clone: Compared with germline, one end of the junction differs, possibly owing to a read error. J is TRBJ1-3 and V is TRBV28, with D perhaps TRBD1 (6 bases). Germline values: CDR1 MDHEN, CDR2 SYDVKM. The CDR3 runs to 13 residues. DNA for the CDR3: TGTGCCAGCAGTTTAACGGACAAGGATCGACAGGATTTT. This sequence encodes CASSLTDKDRQDF. Supplemented by reference TRBV28 and TRBJ1-3, the full variable domain reads DVKVTQSSRYLVKRTGEKVFLECVQDMDHENMFWYRQDPGLGLRLIYFSYDVKMKEKGDIPEGYSVSREKKERFSLILESASTNQTSMYLCASSLTDKDRQDFGEGSWLTVV.

The gene calls are TRBV19 and TRBJ1-5; 8 positions agree with TRBD1. The CDR3 runs 15 residues. The V and J ends lost 7 bases and 2 bases, in that order; junction bases with no gene match: 7. Germline V gene data show CDR1 as LNHDA and CDR2 as SQIVND (reference sequence). This CDR3 reads CASTTDRGGNQPQHF. Written as DNA, the CDR3 is TGTGCCAGTACTACCGACAGGGGCGGCAATCAGCCCCAGCATTTT.

The chain combines TRBV6-1 with TRBJ2-1; D may be TRBD2 (6 bases). The V gene's germline CDR1 is MNHNS and CDR2 SASEGT. The CDR3 is 15 residues long. Trimming pared 8 bases from V and 8 bases from J, leaving 22 bases between. As DNA, the CDR3 is TGTGCCAGCTGGGTAGCGGACGGGGAGGCGGATGAGCAGTTCTTC. Amino acids: CASWVADGEADEQFF.

The chain carries TRBV10-3 and TRBJ2-3, with D maybe TRBD1 (6 bases). CDR1 ENHRY and CDR2 SYGVKD come from the germline V gene. V dropped 6 bases and J dropped 1 base, with 11 bases sitting between them. CDR3 size: 14 residues. CDR3 sequence (DNA): TGTGCCATCAGCCCCGGGACACGCACAGATACGCAGTATTTT. Translated, it gives CAISPGTRTDTQYF.